This entry describes one T cell receptor beta chain. This specimen belongs to a study of T-cell memory formation after mild COVID-19. Barcoded TCR alpha and TCR beta cDNA libraries with UMIs came from 5'RACE using constant-segment primers. TCRdb reprocessed the 5' RACE reads with MiXCR, giving one entry per CDR3 protein. There are 250,000 to 350,000 distinct CDR3 sequences in the sample; 15% to 20% occur only once, and about a fifth lies in the top ten. The V gene's germline CDR1 is LGHDT and CDR2 YNNKEL (reference sequence). This CDR3 spans 13 amino acids. Trimming removed 3 bases from V and 5 bases from J; junction bases left unmatched: 4.

The sequenced sample consisted of PBMCs or a T cell subset sorted from them (not recorded which). This TCR was recovered from a man younger than 30 who had mild COVID-19 (a few samples of this study predate the infection). Cell type and time point are not known. The chain is built from TRBV3-1 and TRBJ2-7, with 7 bases aligning to TRBD1. The CDR3 region is CASSHNDRDEQYV. CDR3 DNA: TGTGCCAGCAGCCATAATGACAGGGACGAGCAGTACGTC.